The rows below give T cell receptor beta chains drawn from one sample of a study of post-analysis software for immune sequencing data. MiXCR, applied by TCRdb to the PCR reads, yields one record per CDR3 protein. The table lists about 770,000 distinct CDR3 sequences, about half of them singletons. Sequences were obtained from blood. The receptors stem from a girl between 10 and 17 years old with multiple sclerosis. Each CDR3 is given with its conserved first and last residue.

v_call,j_call,cdr3_aa
TRBV6-2/TRBV6-3,TRBJ1-5,CASSPPGHVSQPQHF
TRBV20-1,TRBJ2-3,CSARDETSGLDYTDTQYF
TRBV27,TRBJ2-7,CASSFPPYSEQYF
TRBV5-5,TRBJ1-1,CASSFALGFDTEAFF
TRBV7-9,-,CANSEETQYF
TRBV5-1,TRBJ1-1,CASTSAGADTEAFF
TRBV7-2,TRBJ2-7,CASSSAAGQIYEQYF
TRBV6-6,TRBJ1-6,CASSHYLENSPLHF
TRBV18,TRBJ2-1,CASSPAVNNEQFF
TRBV6-1,TRBJ2-1,CASRRISGITNEQFF
TRBV19,TRBJ2-1,CASSMWGVGENNEQFF
TRBV6-5,TRBJ2-7,CASSYLGISEQYF
TRBV7-2,TRBJ2-7,CASSLAGNYEQYF
TRBV12-3/TRBV12-4,TRBJ1-6,CASNRQGPNSPLHF
TRBV27,TRBJ2-1,CASSPWTSGRSVNEQFF
TRBV5-1,TRBJ1-2,CASSFTGTTNYGYTF
TRBV20-1,TRBJ1-1,CSAGAGGLNTEAFF
TRBV27,TRBJ2-3,CASSFYTSGMTADTQYF
TRBV20-1,TRBJ2-2,CSARGPYGELFF
TRBV7-9,TRBJ2-5,CASGGVREQYF
TRBV20-1,TRBJ2-7,CSARRTSGSPGYEQYF
TRBV7-2,TRBJ1-1,CASSLVPPGQGASNTEAFF
TRBV5-1,TRBJ2-3,CASSLDGRYTDTQYF
TRBV6-1,TRBJ2-1,CASDPGGSYNEQFF
TRBV6-6,TRBJ1-4,CASSLLLDEKLFF
TRBV7-8,TRBJ2-7,CASGRPTGGSYEQYF
TRBV12-3/TRBV12-4,-,CASSLAAGVWYEQYF
TRBV28,TRBJ1-2,CASSSHAALLGYTF
TRBV12-3/TRBV12-4,TRBJ2-5,CASTVGLGGFVETQYF
TRBV28,TRBJ1-2,CASRGPTGPHNYGYTF
TRBV2,TRBJ2-7,CACRAGTSSYEQYF
TRBV27,TRBJ2-1,CASSGGLAIYNEQFF
TRBV6-2/TRBV6-3,TRBJ2-3,CASSLPPSDTQYF
TRBV28,TRBJ2-1,CASSLQGTPYNEQFF
TRBV10-3,TRBJ2-1,CAISESGQGARNEQFF
TRBV10-3,TRBJ1-6,CAISEGRANSPLHF
TRBV11-3,TRBJ2-7,CASRLRAGVAYEQYF
TRBV5-1,TRBJ2-5,CASSLRLAEEIQETQYF